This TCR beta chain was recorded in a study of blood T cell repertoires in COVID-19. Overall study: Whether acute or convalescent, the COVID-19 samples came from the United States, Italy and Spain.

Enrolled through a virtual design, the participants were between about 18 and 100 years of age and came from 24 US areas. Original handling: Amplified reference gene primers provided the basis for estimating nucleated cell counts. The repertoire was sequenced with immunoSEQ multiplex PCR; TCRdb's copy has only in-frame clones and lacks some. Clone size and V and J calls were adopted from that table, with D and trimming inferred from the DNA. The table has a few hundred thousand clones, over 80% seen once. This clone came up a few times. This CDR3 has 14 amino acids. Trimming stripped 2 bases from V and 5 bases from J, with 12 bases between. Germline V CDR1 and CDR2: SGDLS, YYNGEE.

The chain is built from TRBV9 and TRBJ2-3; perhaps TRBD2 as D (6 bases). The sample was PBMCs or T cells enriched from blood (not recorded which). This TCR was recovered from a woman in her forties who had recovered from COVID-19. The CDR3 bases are TGTGCCAGCAGCGTGGGGGGTGAAGGAGATACGCAGTATTTT. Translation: CASSVGGEGDTQYF.